The 25 T cell receptor beta chains below were found in one sample sequenced in a study of blood T cell repertoires in COVID-19. The assay was immunoSEQ multiplex PCR, and TCRdb's table has in-frame clones only and misses some. The sample comprises roughly 250,000 clones, 79% of which are singletons, and over 3% rests with the top ten. The sample was peripheral blood. Every receptor here comes from a woman aged 40 to 50 with active or convalescent COVID-19.

The V call is TRBV15, the J call TRBJ2-1; D perhaps matches TRBD2 (5 bases). Germline V gene sequence: CDR1 LNHNV, CDR2 YYDKDF (reference sequence). This CDR3 region has 14 residues. Trimming stripped 0 bases from V and 8 bases from J, with 11 bases between. The CDR3 region has the DNA TGTGCCACCAGCAGAGATGCTTCGAGGGATGAGCAGTTCTTC. As protein: CATSRDASRDEQFF.

On this clone: With a much larger clone just one base away, this may be a read error. The genes are TRBV28 and TRBJ2-2; 13 positions match TRBD2. Looked up from germline, CDR1 is MDHEN and CDR2 is SYDVKM. Trimming removed 0 bases from V and 6 bases from J; junction bases left unmatched: 4. The CDR3 has 17 amino acids. The CDR3 region is CASSLWPLAGGPGELFF. The CDR3 nucleotides are TGTGCCAGCAGTTTATGGCCACTAGCGGGGGGGCCCGGGGAGCTGTTTTTT.

V and J are TRBV7-9 and TRBJ1-2; no clear D. The V gene's germline CDR1 is SEHNR and CDR2 FQNEAQ (reference sequence). V was cut by 0 bases and J by 0 bases, with 8 bases left in between. This CDR3 contains 15 residues. The CDR3 region is CASSLAHATNYGYTF. The CDR3 nucleotides read TGTGCCAGCAGCTTAGCGCATGCTACTAACTATGGCTACACCTTC.

In DNA form, the CDR3 reads TGTGCCAGCAGTTATTCTCGACAGTTTAACACTGAAGCTTTCTTT. Amino acids: CASSYSRQFNTEAFF. V gene TRBV27 combines with J gene TRBJ1-1, with D maybe TRBD1 (5 bases). Deletions cut 4 bases from V and 2 bases from J, with 14 bases between. The CDR3 is made up of 15 amino acids. Germline lookup yields CDR1 MNHEY and CDR2 SMNVEV (reference sequence).

The rearrangement uses TRBV15 and TRBJ1-5; unclear D gene. Germline CDR1 LNHNV, CDR2 YYDKDF (reference sequence). The ends were cut back, 0 bases at V and 3 bases at J, with 9 bases in the middle. The CDR3 is made up of 15 amino acids. The CDR3 loop reads CATSREQILNQPQHF. CDR3 nucleotides: TGTGCCACCAGCAGAGAACAGATTCTCAATCAGCCCCAGCATTTT.

This clone was recorded at least ten times. The CDR3 loop reads CASSSHYEQYV. CDR3 sequence (DNA): TGTGCCAGCAGTTCCCATTACGAGCAGTACGTC. The chain uses TRBV28 and TRBJ2-7; D remains unclear. This CDR3 has 11 amino acids. With 4 bases removed from V and 4 bases from J, the gap between germline ends came to 5 bases. CDR1 and CDR2 from the germline V gene are MDHEN and SYDVKM.

V usage is TRBV7-3 and J usage is TRBJ2-1; 8 bases are shared with TRBD1. Germline CDR1 reads SGHTA; CDR2 reads FQGTGA. Germline trimming cut 5 bases from V and 7 bases from J; bases unmatched to any gene: 1. The CDR3 has 12 amino acids. The CDR3 loop is CASSRTGNEQFF. The CDR3 DNA sequence: TGTGCCAGCAGCCGGACAGGGAATGAGCAGTTCTTC.

This chain uses TRBV29-1 with TRBJ1-1, with D possibly being TRBD1 (6 bases). With 4 bases removed from V and 1 base from J, the gap between germline ends came to 13 bases. There are 14 residues in the CDR3. Germline values: CDR1 SQVTM, CDR2 ANQGSEA. The CDR3 DNA sequence: TGCAGCGTTGGGACAGCCCTGGGGAACACTGAAGCTTTCTTT. Translated, it gives CSVGTALGNTEAFF. The entire variable domain, with the rest obtained from reference TRBV29-1 and TRBJ1-1, is as follows: SAVISQKPSRDICQRGTSLTIQCQVDSQVTMMFWYRQQPGQSLTLIATANQGSEATYESGFVIDKFPISRPNLTFSTLTVSNMSPEDSSIYLCSVGTALGNTEAFFGQGTRLTVV.

The chain has TRBV7-8 and TRBJ2-1; D unresolved. Germline V CDR1 and CDR2: SGHVS, FQNEAQ. There are 14 residues in the CDR3. With 2 bases removed from V and 2 bases from J, the gap between germline ends came to 7 bases. The CDR3 loop reads CASSLTFTYNEQFF. CDR3 nucleotides: TGTGCCAGCAGCTTAACTTTCACCTACAATGAGCAGTTCTTC. The variable domain in full, completed from reference TRBV7-8 and TRBJ2-1, reads GAGVSQSPRYKVAKRGQDVALRCDPISGHVSLFWYQQALGQGPEFLTYFQNEAQLDKSGLPSDRFFAERPEGSVSTLKIQRTQQEDSAVYLCASSLTFTYNEQFFGPGTRLTVL.

The chain joins TRBV11-2 to TRBJ1-6, with TRBD1 as a possible D gene (5 bases). Germline-derived CDR1 and CDR2 are SGHAT and FQNNGV. The V end was cut by 5 bases, the J end by 5 bases, with 10 bases between. CDR3 length equals 14 residues. CDR3 protein: CASSRRVNNSPLHF. In DNA form, the CDR3 reads TGTGCCAGCAGCCGCAGGGTTAATAATTCACCCCTCCACTTT.

The V gene is TRBV11-2, the J gene TRBJ1-2; 7 bases fit TRBD1. Germline CDR1 SGHAT, CDR2 FQNNGV. This CDR3 has 17 amino acids. The trim removed 0 bases at V and 5 bases at J, leaving 12 bases unmatched. CDR3: CASSLEWAPGGRYGYTF. In DNA form, the CDR3 reads TGTGCCAGCAGCTTAGAGTGGGCTCCAGGGGGTCGTTATGGCTACACCTTC.

This clone was picked up a small number of times. The rearrangement links TRBV6-5 to TRBJ2-5; the match to TRBD2 covers 8 bases. This CDR3 spans 12 amino acids. The V gene's germline CDR1 is MNHEY and CDR2 SVGAGI. The CDR3 region is CADRGGKETQYF. The DNA of the CDR3 is TGTGCGGACCGGGGGGGGAAAGAGACCCAGTACTTC.

This clone appeared a single time. This chain connects TRBV7-9 to TRBJ1-4; 8 bases are shared with TRBD1. The CDR3 extends over 15 amino acids. Germline V CDR1 and CDR2: SEHNR, FQNEAQ (reference sequence). Losses at the gene ends were 5 bases for V and 7 bases for J; bases not matched to a gene: 9. CDR3: CASSPQGGTGEKLFF. CDR3 in DNA: TGTGCCAGCAGCCCACAGGGGGGTACTGGTGAAAAACTGTTTTTT.

The rearrangement uses TRBV7-9 and TRBJ1-6; TRBD1 agrees at 7 bases. In germline, CDR1 is SEHNR, CDR2 FQNEAQ (reference sequence). The V and J ends lost 3 bases and 0 bases, in that order; junction bases with no gene match: 11. CDR3 length: 19 residues. This CDR3 reads CASSFPGQEASSYNSPLHF. CDR3 sequence (DNA): TGTGCCAGCAGCTTTCCTGGACAGGAGGCAAGCTCCTATAATTCACCCCTCCACTTT.

The chain is built from TRBV7-2 and TRBJ1-5; 7 bases line up with TRBD1. This CDR3 spans 15 amino acids. The V gene's germline CDR1 is SGHTA and CDR2 FQGNSA. The trim removed 1 base at V and 3 bases at J, leaving 3 bases unmatched. CDR3 sequence (DNA): TGTGCCAGCAGCTTAGGCCAGGGGGTCAATCAGCCCCAGCATTTT. This codes for CASSLGQGVNQPQHF.

The chain combines TRBV3-1 (or the pseudogene TRBV3-2) with TRBJ1-2, with TRBD1 as a possible D gene (5 bases). Looked up from germline, CDR1 is LGHDT and CDR2 is YNNKEL (reference sequence). CDR3 length: 21 residues. V lost 4 bases and J 8 bases, leaving 38 bases between the germline ends. The CDR3 bases are TGTGCCAGCAGCCTAGCTCGATTGAGATACAGGAGAGCGGGTCCCTTTAGGGGCTACACCTTC. This gives the protein CASSLARLRYRRAGPFRGYTF.

The V and J genes are TRBV5-8 and TRBJ1-5; TRBD1 agrees at 7 bases. CDR3 length: 14 amino acids. From germline, CDR1 is SGHTS and CDR2 YDEGEE. V shed 4 bases, J shed 4 bases, and the junction held 5 bases outside the gene matches. The CDR3 sequence is CASSLRGRNQPQHF. CDR3 bases: TGTGCCAGCAGCCTAAGGGGGCGAAATCAGCCCCAGCATTTT. The full variable domain, its missing parts supplied by reference TRBV5-8 and TRBJ1-5, is EAGVTQSPTHLIKTRGQQATLRCSPISGHTSVYWYQQALGLGLQFLLWYDEGEERNRGNFPPRFSGRQFPNYSSELNVNALELEDSALYLCASSLRGRNQPQHFGDGTRLSIL.

The sample holds a few counts of this clone. The chain employs TRBV12-3 or TRBV12-4 and TRBJ1-2; no reliable D call. V shed 1 base and J shed 0 bases, with 3 bases lying between them. This CDR3 is 13 amino acids long. The CDR3 region has the DNA TGTGCCAGCAGTTTAGTATCTAACTATGGCTACACCTTC. This codes for CASSLVSNYGYTF.

The table lists this clone with a count of one. The rearrangement links TRBV30 to TRBJ1-4; unclear D gene. The V gene's germline CDR1 is GTSNPN and CDR2 SVGIG (reference sequence). There are 17 residues in the CDR3. V gave up 0 bases and J gave up 0 bases, with 14 bases separating them. In DNA, the CDR3 is TGTGCCTGGAGTGTGCGTCTATCCTTTGCAACTAATGAAAAACTGTTTTTT. Translated: CAWSVRLSFATNEKLFF.

This clone was seen more than once but under ten times. This may come from a read error, since a much larger clone is one base off. The chain carries TRBV7-2 and TRBJ2-7; 10 bases fit TRBD2. There are 15 residues in the CDR3. The V gene end was trimmed by 8 bases and the J gene end by 2 bases; junction bases not matched to a gene: 9. Germline V lookup: CDR1 SGHTA, CDR2 FQGNSA. CDR3 region: CASSWGSGGAYEQYF. CDR3 DNA sequence: TGTGCCAGCTCGTGGGGGAGCGGGGGGGCCTACGAGCAGTACTTC.

The chain joins TRBV6-2 or TRBV6-3 to TRBJ1-1; D is undetermined. V was clipped by 5 bases and J by 6 bases, with 13 bases between them. The germline gives CDR1 MNHEY, CDR2 SVGEGT. The CDR3 sequence is 13 residues long. As DNA, the CDR3 is TGTGCCAGCAGTGGCGGATGGGTGCCTGAAGCTTTCTTT. It codes for CASSGGWVPEAFF.

This chain joins TRBV6-5 and TRBJ1-5; D not resolved. V was shortened by 4 bases and J by 5 bases, with 12 bases between the two germline ends. CDR1 is MNHEY, CDR2 SVGAGI, per germline. The length of the CDR3 is 14 residues. CDR3 bases: TGTGCCAGCAGTTTGCCGTTGGGAGATCAGCCCCAGCATTTT. Protein sequence: CASSLPLGDQPQHF.

This clone was seen a handful of times. V is TRBV5-4 and J is TRBJ2-5; 9 positions agree with TRBD1. Trimming at V came to 4 bases and at J to 5 bases, leaving 6 bases not matched to a gene. The CDR3 extends over 14 amino acids. Germline CDR1 is SGHNT and CDR2 is YYREEE (reference sequence). This CDR3 reads CASSRGQGRETQYF. CDR3 DNA sequence: TGTGCCAGCAGCCGGGGACAGGGTCGGGAGACCCAGTACTTC.

The chain is built from TRBV11-3 and TRBJ2-1; no reliable D call. From germline, CDR1 is SGHNT and CDR2 YENEEA. V was cut by 2 bases and J by 4 bases, with 6 bases left in between. This CDR3 comprises 13 residues. CDR3 sequence reads: CASSLYQYNEQFF. The DNA of the CDR3 is TGTGCCAGCAGCTTATACCAGTACAATGAGCAGTTCTTC.

The rearrangement links TRBV28 to TRBJ2-3; maybe TRBD1 (5 bases). The CDR3 runs 15 residues. V was trimmed by 6 bases and J by 1 base, leaving 14 bases between them. Germline lookup yields CDR1 MDHEN and CDR2 SYDVKM. CDR3 coding DNA: TGTGCCAGCAGGGCCGGACAACTCGGCACAGATACGCAGTATTTT. Translating gives CASRAGQLGTDTQYF.